This T cell receptor (beta chain) was captured in a study of blood T cells in healthy people across ages. This clonotype is a singleton in its sample. PCR was performed a second time for 7 to 11 cycles using a sample-barcoded 5' primer and a J-beta primer mix. Each CDR3 protein is one row after TCRdb ran MiXCR on the 5' RACE reads. The table has nearly 800,000 distinct CDR3 sequences, 56% seen once. The CDR3 is 16 amino acids. CDR1 and CDR2 from the germline V gene are MNHEY and SMNVEV (reference sequence). With 5 bases clipped from V and 1 base from J, the junction kept 5 bases outside the gene matches.

What was sequenced was blood. The sequence was obtained from a man between 40 and 49 years old in good health. The chain carries TRBV27 and TRBJ2-3; TRBD2 matches 11 bases. CDR3 sequence reads: CASSILAGERTDTQYF. The CDR3 region has the DNA TGTGCCAGCAGTATACTAGCGGGGGAACGCACAGATACGCAGTATTTT.